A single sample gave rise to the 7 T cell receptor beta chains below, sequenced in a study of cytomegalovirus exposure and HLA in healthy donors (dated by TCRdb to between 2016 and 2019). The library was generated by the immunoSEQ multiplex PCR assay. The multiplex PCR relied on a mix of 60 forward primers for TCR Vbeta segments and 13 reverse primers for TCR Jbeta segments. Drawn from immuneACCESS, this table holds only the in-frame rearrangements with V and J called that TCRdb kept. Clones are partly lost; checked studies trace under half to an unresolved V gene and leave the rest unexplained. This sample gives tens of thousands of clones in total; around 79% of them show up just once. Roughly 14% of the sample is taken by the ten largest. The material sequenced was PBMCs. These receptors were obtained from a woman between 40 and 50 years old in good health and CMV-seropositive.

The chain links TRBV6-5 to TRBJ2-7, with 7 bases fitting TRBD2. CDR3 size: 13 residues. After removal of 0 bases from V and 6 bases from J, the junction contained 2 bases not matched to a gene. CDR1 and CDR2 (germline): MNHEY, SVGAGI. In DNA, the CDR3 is TGTGCCAGCAGTTACTCGTCGGGGGGCGAGCAGTACTTC. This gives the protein CASSYSSGGEQYF.

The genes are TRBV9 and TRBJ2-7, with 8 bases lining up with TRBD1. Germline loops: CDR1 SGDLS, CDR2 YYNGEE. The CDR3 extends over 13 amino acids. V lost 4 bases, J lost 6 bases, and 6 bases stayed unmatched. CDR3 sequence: CASSRGQGGEQYF. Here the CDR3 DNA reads TGTGCCAGCAGCCGAGGACAGGGAGGCGAGCAGTACTTC.

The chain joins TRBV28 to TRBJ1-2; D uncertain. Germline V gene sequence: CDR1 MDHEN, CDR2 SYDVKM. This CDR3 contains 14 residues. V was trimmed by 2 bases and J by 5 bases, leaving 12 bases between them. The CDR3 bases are TGTGCCAGCAGTTTACCACCGGCGACATATGGCTACACCTTC. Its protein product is CASSLPPATYGYTF.

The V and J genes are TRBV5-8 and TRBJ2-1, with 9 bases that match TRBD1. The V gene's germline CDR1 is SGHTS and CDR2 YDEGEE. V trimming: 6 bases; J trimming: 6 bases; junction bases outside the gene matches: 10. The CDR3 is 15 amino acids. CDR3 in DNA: TGTGCCAGCACCCTGGGGGACAGGGTCCCCAATGAGCAGTTCTTC. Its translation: CASTLGDRVPNEQFF.

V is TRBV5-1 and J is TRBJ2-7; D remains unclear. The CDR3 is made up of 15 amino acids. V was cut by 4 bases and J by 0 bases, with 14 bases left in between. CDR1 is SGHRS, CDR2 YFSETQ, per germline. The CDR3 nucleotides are TGCGCCAGCAGCCCATCCCAGGTAACCTCCTACGAGCAGTACTTC. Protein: CASSPSQVTSYEQYF.

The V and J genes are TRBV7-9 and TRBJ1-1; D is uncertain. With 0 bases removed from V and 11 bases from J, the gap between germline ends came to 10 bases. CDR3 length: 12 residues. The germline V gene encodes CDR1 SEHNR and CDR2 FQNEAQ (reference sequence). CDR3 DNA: TGTGCCAGCAGCTTAGCAGGCGGCTTCGCTTTCTTT. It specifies CASSLAGGFAFF.

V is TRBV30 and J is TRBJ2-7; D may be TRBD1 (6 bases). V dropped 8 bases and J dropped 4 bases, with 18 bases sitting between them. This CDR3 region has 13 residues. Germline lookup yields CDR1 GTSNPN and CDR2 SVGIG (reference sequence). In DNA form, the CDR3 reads TGTGCCGGAGGACGAAGGGGGATTTACGAGCAGTACTTC. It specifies CAGGRRGIYEQYF.